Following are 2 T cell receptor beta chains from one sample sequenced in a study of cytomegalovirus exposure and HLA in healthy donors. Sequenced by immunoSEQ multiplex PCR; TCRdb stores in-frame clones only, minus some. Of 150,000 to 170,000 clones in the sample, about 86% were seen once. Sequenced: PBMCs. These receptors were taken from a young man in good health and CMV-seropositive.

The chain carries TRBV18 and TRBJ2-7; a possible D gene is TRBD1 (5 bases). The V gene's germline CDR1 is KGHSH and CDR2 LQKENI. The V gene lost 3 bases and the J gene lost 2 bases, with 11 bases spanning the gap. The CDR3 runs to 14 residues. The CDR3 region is CASSPDSIAYEQYF. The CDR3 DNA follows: TGTGCCAGCTCACCTGACAGTATTGCCTACGAGCAGTACTTC.

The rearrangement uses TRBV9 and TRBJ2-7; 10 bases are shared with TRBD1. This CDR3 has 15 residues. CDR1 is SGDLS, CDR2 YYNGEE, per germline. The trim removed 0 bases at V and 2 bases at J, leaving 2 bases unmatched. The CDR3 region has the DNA TGTGCCAGCAGCGTAGGAGACAGGGGGCCCTACGAGCAGTACTTC. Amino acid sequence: CASSVGDRGPYEQYF.